This T cell receptor (beta chain) originates from a study of cytomegalovirus exposure and HLA in healthy donors. Overall study context: An earlier analysis found under 130 million unique TCR beta sequences from approximately 190 million T cells.

Primers for the PCR totalled 60 Vbeta and 13 Jbeta. In the authors' workflow: Per a later analysis, the number of unique TCR beta chains was approximately 73 million, of which about 11 million were shared. Assay: immunoSEQ multiplex PCR; the TCRdb copy retains only in-frame clones and omits some. That table furnishes V, J and clone size, whereas the DNA furnished D and trimming. The data include 70,000 to 75,000 clones; the top ten clones carry 3.8%. Study findings and constraints: In an earlier analysis, productive rearrangement rates for most beta V segments clustered near 90% or 30%. Later analysis associated a missense DCLRE1C variant with TCR beta V- and J-gene trimming.

A word on this clone: Its specificity is not known.

The sequenced sample was PBMCs. The sequence derives from a female donor in good health and CMV-seropositive.

The CDR3 nucleotides are TGTGCCAGCAGCTTGGATTGGGGCGACAATGAGCAGTTCTTC. Encoded protein: CASSLDWGDNEQFF. The J gene is TRBJ2-1, the V gene TRBV5-6, with TRBD1 as a possible D gene (5 bases). There are 14 residues in the CDR3. The ends were cut back, 0 bases at V and 5 bases at J, with 9 bases in the middle. Germline CDR1 and CDR2: SGHDT and YYEEEE.